This T cell receptor (beta chain) was observed in a study of shared clonotypes between healthy human individuals. Overall study: Every donor yielded three CD4 naive, three CD4 memory, two CD8 naive and one CD8 memory plate.

The CDR3 runs 16 residues. Per germline, CDR1 MNHNY and CDR2 SVGAGI (reference sequence). With 2 bases removed from V and 0 bases from J, the gap between germline ends came to 11 bases. TCRdb's copy holds only in-frame clones and misses some; the assay was immunoSEQ multiplex PCR. The data show a few million clones, with just over 90% seen just once and roughly 0.14% held by the top ten. The chain combines TRBV6-6 with TRBJ2-1; a possible D gene is TRBD2 (6 bases). The receptor's source is a young man in good health. Sequenced material: naive CD4+ T cells sorted from blood. Regarding subset: CD45RA+ positively selected. The CDR3 loop is CASSYRTSISYNEQFF. DNA for the CDR3: TGTGCCAGCAGTTACAGAACTAGCATCTCCTACAATGAGCAGTTCTTC.